This T cell receptor (beta chain) was identified in a study of response to subunit inactivated influenza vaccine. Each CDR3 protein is one row after TCRdb ran MiXCR on the RT-PCR reads. This sample has approximately 170,000 distinct CDR3 sequences; about 15% occur once, and the top ten carry about 26%. With 6 bases removed from V and 1 base from J, the gap between germline ends came to 21 bases. The germline gives CDR1 LNHNV, CDR2 YYDKDF (reference sequence). This CDR3 has 18 amino acids. Points on this clonotype: Its antigen remains unidentified.

Study results and limitations: Each seasonal influenza vaccination, the authors suggested, recruits few new T cells.

The source is a man aged 45-65 years who received an inactivated influenza vaccine. Sequencing was performed on CD8+ T cells sorted from PBMCs, taken 5 to 6 days after vaccination. V usage is TRBV15 and J usage is TRBJ2-2; D may be TRBD1 (6 bases). The CDR3 DNA reads TGTGCCACCAGTACAGGAACAGGGACGGTATGGAACACCGGGGAGCTGTTTTTT. Translating it yields CATSTGTGTVWNTGELFF.